One T cell receptor beta chain is described in this entry. It was CD45RO-negative cells, positively selected for CCR7, that made up naive CD8 cells, with terminally differentiated effector memory CD45RA+ cells excluded. CDR1 MDHEN and CDR2 SYDVKM come from the germline V gene. This CDR3 has 10 amino acids. Trimming removed 6 bases from V and 6 bases from J, with 6 bases in between. This sample stems from a study of shared clonotypes between healthy human individuals. TCRdb keeps only in-frame clones here, not all; method: immunoSEQ multiplex PCR. The sample yields fewer than 1 million clones, roughly 96% seen once.

The chain carries TRBV28 and TRBJ2-7; D not resolved. Sequenced: naive CD8+ T cells sorted from blood. The sequence came from a young man in good health. The chain's CDR3 is CASSSTEQYF. DNA of the CDR3: TGTGCCAGCAGCTCCACCGAGCAGTACTTC.